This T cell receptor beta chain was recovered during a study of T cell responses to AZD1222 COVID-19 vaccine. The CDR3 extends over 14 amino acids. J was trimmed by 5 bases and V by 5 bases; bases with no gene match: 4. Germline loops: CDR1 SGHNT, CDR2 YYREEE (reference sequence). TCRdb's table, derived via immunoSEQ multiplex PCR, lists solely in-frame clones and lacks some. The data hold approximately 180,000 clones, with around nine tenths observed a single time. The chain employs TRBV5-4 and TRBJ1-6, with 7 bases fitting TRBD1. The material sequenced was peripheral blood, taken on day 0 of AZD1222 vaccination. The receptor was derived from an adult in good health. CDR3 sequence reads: CASSDRENNSPLHF. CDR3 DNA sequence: TGTGCCAGCAGTGACAGGGAGAATAATTCACCCCTCCACTTT.